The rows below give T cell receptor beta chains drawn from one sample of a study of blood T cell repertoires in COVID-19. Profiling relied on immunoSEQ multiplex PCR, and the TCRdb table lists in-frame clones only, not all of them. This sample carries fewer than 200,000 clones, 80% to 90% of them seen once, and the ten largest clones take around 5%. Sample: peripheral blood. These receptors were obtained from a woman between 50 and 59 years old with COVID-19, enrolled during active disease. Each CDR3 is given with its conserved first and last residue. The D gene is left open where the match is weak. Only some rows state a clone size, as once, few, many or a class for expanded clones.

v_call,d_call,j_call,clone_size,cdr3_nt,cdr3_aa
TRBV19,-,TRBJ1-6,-,TGTGCCAGTAGTAAGACAGAATTTAATTCACCCCTCCACTTT,CASSKTEFNSPLHF
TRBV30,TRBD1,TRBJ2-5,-,TGTGCCTGGAGCTCCGGGACAGGGGTCCTTCAAGAGACCCAGTACTTC,CAWSSGTGVLQETQYF
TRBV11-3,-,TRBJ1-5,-,TGTGCCAGCAGCTTAGACAGAATCCAGCATTTT,CASSLDRIQHF
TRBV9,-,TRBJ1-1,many,TGTGCCAGCAGCGTAGGTAGCGTAAACACTGAAGCTTTCTTT,CASSVGSVNTEAFF
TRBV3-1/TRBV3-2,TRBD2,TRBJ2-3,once,TGTGCCAGCAGCCAAGTTAGGAGGACTAGCGGACAGGATACGCAGTATTTT,CASSQVRRTSGQDTQYF
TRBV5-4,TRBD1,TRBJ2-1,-,TGTGCCAGCAGCCAAATGGGGACAGACAATGAGCAGTTCTTC,CASSQMGTDNEQFF
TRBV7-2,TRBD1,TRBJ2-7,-,TGTGCCAGCAGCTTACCCGGGACAGGGAGGATGCACTTC,CASSLPGTGRMHF
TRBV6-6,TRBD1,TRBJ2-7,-,TGTGCCAGCAGTCGGACAGGGGCTTTAGAGCAGTACTTC,CASSRTGALEQYF
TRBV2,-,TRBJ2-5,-,TGTGCCAGCAGTGTTAGCCAGGGGAAGACCCAGTACTTC,CASSVSQGKTQYF
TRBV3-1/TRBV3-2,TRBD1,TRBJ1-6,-,TGTGCCAGCAGCCACGGGACAGATAATTCACCCCTCCACTTT,CASSHGTDNSPLHF